This TCR beta chain stems from a study of T cell changes during pregnancy in multiple sclerosis. The method was immunoSEQ multiplex PCR; TCRdb's version includes in-frame clones alone and lacks a portion of them. Found here are 70,000 to 95,000 clones, 90% to 95% of them singletons; the top ten hold around 2.3%. Per germline, CDR1 SNHLY and CDR2 FYNNEI. The V gene end was trimmed by 3 bases and the J gene end by 6 bases; junction bases not matched to a gene: 9. The CDR3 has 16 amino acids. This sequence joins TRBV2 and TRBJ2-2, with 8 bases identical to TRBD1. The clonotype comes from a female donor with multiple sclerosis, enrolled in a pregnancy study. Here the sequenced sample was peripheral blood, taken in the third trimester of pregnancy. CDR3 protein: CASSDPSQTGAGELFF. Here the CDR3 DNA reads TGTGCCAGCAGTGACCCCTCTCAGACAGGGGCCGGGGAGCTGTTTTTT.